The source of this TCR beta chain is a study of STAT5B mutations in CD4+ large granular lymphocyte leukemia. Generated by immunoSEQ multiplex PCR, the TCRdb table keeps only in-frame clones and is missing some. In the table there are 35,000 to 45,000 clones, roughly 85% of which are singletons. The source is a human donor in good health. The source material was CD4+ T cells from blood buffy coats.

The CDR3 DNA sequence: TGCAGCGTTGACCGGAATGAGCAGTTCTTC. It encodes CSVDRNEQFF. The chain employs TRBV29-1 and TRBJ2-1; D unclear. The germline CDR1 and CDR2 sequences are SQVTM and ANQGSEA. CDR3 length: 10 residues. V lost 3 bases and J lost 7, with 4 bases in between.